Detailed here is one T cell receptor (beta chain). What it binds is unknown. The sample is drawn from a study of cytomegalovirus exposure and HLA in healthy donors. Trimming at V came to 5 bases and at J to 0 bases, leaving 10 bases not matched to a gene. CDR1 and CDR2 from the germline V gene are SGHKS and YYEKEE (reference sequence). This CDR3 comprises 16 residues. General study findings and limits: According to the study, around 160 TCR beta chains were cytomegalovirus-associated.

Primers for the PCR totalled 60 Vbeta and 13 Jbeta. Method: immunoSEQ multiplex PCR; TCRdb's copy keeps in-frame clones and lacks some. The sample consists of 100,000 to 150,000 clones, roughly 81% of them appearing once. The sample was PBMCs. V gene TRBV5-5 combines with J gene TRBJ2-7; 8 bases agree with TRBD1. The TCR sequence derives from a woman in her 30s in good health and CMV-seronegative. CDR3 in amino acids: CASSFGYRGYSYEQYF. CDR3 nucleotide sequence: TGTGCCAGCAGTTTCGGTTACAGGGGGTACTCCTACGAGCAGTACTTC.